This is a list of T cell receptor beta chains from one sample in a study of cytomegalovirus exposure and HLA in healthy donors. The method was immunoSEQ multiplex PCR; TCRdb's version includes in-frame clones alone and lacks a portion of them. Altogether 150,000 to 200,000 clones are present, 68% being singletons, with the ten largest covering more than 9%. Sequencing was done on a sample of PBMCs. These receptors were collected from a man younger than 40 in good health and CMV-seropositive. Both conserved end residues are part of each CDR3. Fields, in order: D gene, V gene, J gene, clone size, CDR3 DNA, CDR3 protein. A D gene is named only where the DNA matches it firmly. Size is stated for part of the rows, as once, few or many counts, or as a class when the clone is expanded.

TRBD1	TRBV6-1	TRBJ1-1	NA	TGTGCCAGCAGTGGGGGGACAGGGAGGAGCACTGAAGCTTTCTTT	CASSGGTGRSTEAFF
NA	TRBV6-6	TRBJ2-7	once	TGTGCCAGCAGTTATGACAGAGCCTACGAGCAGTACTTC	CASSYDRAYEQYF
NA	TRBV11-2	TRBJ1-1	NA	TGTGCCAGCAGCTTAACAAACACTGAAGCTTTCTTT	CASSLTNTEAFF
TRBD1	TRBV7-9	TRBJ1-1	few	TGTGCCAGCAGCCCAACAGGGGAGACGCGGGCTTTCTTT	CASSPTGETRAFF
TRBD2	TRBV6-6	TRBJ2-1	NA	TGTGCCAGCAGCCCCGGGACTAGCGGCTACAATGAGCAGTTCTTC	CASSPGTSGYNEQFF
NA	TRBV19	TRBJ2-3	NA	TGTGCCAGTACCAGACAGGCCGGATTGGCAGATACGCAGTATTTT	CASTRQAGLADTQYF
NA	TRBV7-9	TRBJ2-7	few	TGTGCCAGCAGCTTTACAGGGAAGTCCCTCGAGCAGTACTTC	CASSFTGKSLEQYF
TRBD1	TRBV6-4	TRBJ1-2	NA	TGTGCCAGCAGTCCCCGACAGGGCAGCTATGGCTACACCTTC	CASSPRQGSYGYTF
NA	TRBV10-3	TRBJ2-5	NA	TGTGCCATCAGTTCCACTGGAGAAGAGACCCAGTACTTC	CAISSTGEETQYF
TRBD1	TRBV7-2	TRBJ2-7	NA	TGTGCCAGCAGCGCGGGACAGGGAAGCCCTAGCCGTGGCGAGCAGTACTTC	CASSAGQGSPSRGEQYF
TRBD1	TRBV10-3	TRBJ2-5	NA	TGTGCCATCAGCGACCAAACAGGGGAAGAGACCCAGTACTTC	CAISDQTGEETQYF
TRBD1	TRBV7-6	TRBJ1-2	NA	TGTGCCAGCAGCTTAGGGTTTGGCAGGGGGCCCGACTATGGCTACACCTTC	CASSLGFGRGPDYGYTF
NA	TRBV28	TRBJ1-6	NA	TGTGCCAGCCAGAGGCCCTATAATTCACCCCTCCACTTT	CASQRPYNSPLHF
NA	TRBV6-1	TRBJ2-7	NA	TGTGCCAGCTTTGGGCCGGGGGTAGTAGGCGAGCAGTACTTC	CASFGPGVVGEQYF
NA	TRBV4-2	TRBJ1-1	NA	TGTGCCAGCAGCCAAGATGGGGCAGCCAGGTTTGAAGCTTTCTTT	CASSQDGAARFEAFF
TRBD2	TRBV5-1	TRBJ2-2	NA	TGCGCCAGCAGCTTGGGGGGACTAGATGCTTCCGGGGAGCTGTTTTTT	CASSLGGLDASGELFF
TRBD2	TRBV6-1	TRBJ2-7	NA	TGTGCCAGCAAGAAGGGACTAGCACTAGACGAGCAGTACTTC	CASKKGLALDEQYF
TRBD2	TRBV7-9	TRBJ2-1	few	TGTGCCAGCAGCTTAGCGGTTTTCACTAGCGGGAAATATGGTGATGAGCAGTTCTTC	CASSLAVFTSGKYGDEQFF
TRBD1	TRBV19	TRBJ2-6	NA	TGTGCCATTAAACAGGGGGCTGGGGCCAACGTCCTGACTTTC	CAIKQGAGANVLTF
NA	TRBV4-1	TRBJ2-7	NA	TGCGCCAGCAGCCAGGGGGCCGGCTACGAGCAGTACTTC	CASSQGAGYEQYF
NA	TRBV6-5	TRBJ1-2	NA	TGTGCCAGCAGTCAACAGGGAATGTATGGCTACACCTTC	CASSQQGMYGYTF
NA	TRBV19	TRBJ1-3	NA	TGTGCCAGTAGTATAGGACAGGAACTACTCTGGAAACAGTTTTTT	CASSIGQELLWKQFF
NA	TRBV4-1	TRBJ2-7	NA	TGCGCCAGCAGCCAAGATTTTCGAGACACCTACGAGCAGTACTTC	CASSQDFRDTYEQYF
TRBD2	TRBV7-6	TRBJ2-3	NA	TGTGCCAGCAGCTCCCATACTAGCGCCAATACGCAGTATTTT	CASSSHTSANTQYF
TRBD2	TRBV9	TRBJ2-2	few	TGTGCCAGCAGCCCCCGTTTTCGACTAGCGGGATACACCGGGGAGCTGTTTTTT	CASSPRFRLAGYTGELFF
TRBD2	TRBV29-1	TRBJ2-5	NA	TGCAGCGTTGTAGCGGGAGGGTCTGAGACCCAGTACTTC	CSVVAGGSETQYF
NA	TRBV10-1	TRBJ1-5	NA	TGCGCCAGCAGTCCAGGGAACAATCAGCCCCAGCATTTT	CASSPGNNQPQHF
NA	TRBV6-1	TRBJ2-7	NA	TGTGCCAGCAGTGAGATCGCCGCTACGACCTACGAGCAGTACTTC	CASSEIAATTYEQYF
NA	TRBV19	TRBJ1-5	NA	TGTGCCAGTAGCCTCCAGGGTTATCAGCCCCAGCATTTT	CASSLQGYQPQHF
NA	TRBV5-5	TRBJ2-7	NA	TGTGCCAGCAGCTTGGCGCTAGCCTACGAGCAGTACTTC	CASSLALAYEQYF
TRBD2	TRBV9	TRBJ2-7	NA	TGTGCCAGCAGCGGGGGGACTAGCTACGAGCAGTACTTC	CASSGGTSYEQYF
TRBD2	TRBV5-1	TRBJ2-1	few	TGCGCCAGCAGCGGAGGGACTAGCGGGAGCCACAATGAGCAGTTCTTC	CASSGGTSGSHNEQFF
TRBD1	TRBV10-3	TRBJ1-5	NA	TGTGCCACACCACAAACCGGGACAGGACCATATAGCAATCAGCCCCAGCATTTT	CATPQTGTGPYSNQPQHF
NA	TRBV15	TRBJ2-7	NA	TGTGCCACCAGCAGAGATCAAGAGGCCACCTACGAGCAGTACTTC	CATSRDQEATYEQYF
NA	TRBV19	TRBJ1-2	NA	TGTGCCAGTAGTATAACAACAGGAGCTAACTATGGCTACACCTTC	CASSITTGANYGYTF
NA	TRBV5-1	TRBJ1-2	NA	TGCGCCAGCAGCTTGGATCGGGATGGCTACACCTTC	CASSLDRDGYTF